This T cell receptor beta chain was retrieved from a study of control samples from healthy donors and cancer patients. Sequenced by immunoSEQ multiplex PCR; TCRdb stores in-frame clones only, minus some. The profile shows about 84,000 clones, roughly 91% of them singletons. V was trimmed by 3 bases and J by 0 bases, leaving 4 bases between them. CDR1 KGHDR and CDR2 SFDVKD come from the germline V gene. CDR3 length equals 13 residues. The rearrangement joins TRBV24-1 to TRBJ2-5; D is undetermined. Material for sequencing was blood. The source of this sequence is a man aged 50-60 years in good health. CDR3 sequence reads: CATSDDNQETQYF. CDR3 DNA sequence: TGTGCCACCAGTGATGACAACCAAGAGACCCAGTACTTC.